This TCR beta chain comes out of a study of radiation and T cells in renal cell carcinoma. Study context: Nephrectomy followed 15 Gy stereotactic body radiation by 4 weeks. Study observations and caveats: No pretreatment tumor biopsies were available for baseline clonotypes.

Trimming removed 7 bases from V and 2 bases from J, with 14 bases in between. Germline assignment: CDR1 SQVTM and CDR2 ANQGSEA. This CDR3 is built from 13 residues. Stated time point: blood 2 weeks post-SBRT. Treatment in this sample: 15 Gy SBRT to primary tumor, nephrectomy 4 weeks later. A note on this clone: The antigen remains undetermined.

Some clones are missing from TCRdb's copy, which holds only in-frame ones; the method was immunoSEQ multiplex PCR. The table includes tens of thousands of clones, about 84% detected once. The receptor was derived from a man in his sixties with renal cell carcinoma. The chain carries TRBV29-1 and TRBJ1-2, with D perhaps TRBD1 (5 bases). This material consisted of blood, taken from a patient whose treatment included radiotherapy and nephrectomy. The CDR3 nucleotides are TGCAGCGATTCGATGGGGGACAACTATGGCTACACCTTC. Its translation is CSDSMGDNYGYTF.